One T cell receptor (beta chain) is described in this entry. Its specificity is not known. Germline V gene sequence: CDR1 LGHNA, CDR2 YSLEER. V was cut by 0 bases and J by 7 bases, with 16 bases left in between. The CDR3 extends over 15 amino acids. This entry belongs to a study of regulatory T cells in long-lasting Graves disease. Study findings and constraints: Gene preferences differed: TRBV28, TRBJ1-2, TRBJ2-5 in persistent cases. New patients shared fewer public clonotypes (about 970) than persistent patients did (about 2,700).

Building the TCR beta libraries relied on iRepertoire HTBI primers, and CDR3 regions underwent Arm-PCR. TCRdb used MiXCR to reprocess the multiplex PCR reads, holding one entry per CDR3 protein. The table lists around 340,000 distinct CDR3 sequences, about 18% of them singletons. Documented time point: persistent/refractory GD, antithyroid drugs over 5 years with positive TRAb. Construction of the TCR library relied on RNA isolated from PBMCs. The source was peripheral blood mononuclear cells (PBMCs), collected when the disease was refractory, from a patient treated with antithyroid drugs. The source is a female donor with Graves disease. The chain carries TRBV4-3 and TRBJ2-7; D tentatively fits TRBD1 or TRBD2 (5 bases each). The CDR3 loop is CASSQDRDRPREQYF. The CDR3 DNA sequence: TGCGCCAGCAGCCAAGATCGGGACCGCCCGAGGGAGCAGTACTTC.